The rows below give T cell receptor beta chains drawn from one sample of a study of siplizumab effects on memory and regulatory T cells. The assay was immunoSEQ multiplex PCR, and TCRdb's table has in-frame clones only and misses some. The sample lists tens of thousands of clones; 80% to 95% were seen once. The sample consisted of CD8+ T cells sorted from blood. These receptors originate from a human donor in good health. The CDR3 runs from the conserved cysteine through the conserved F or W. Each record gives: D gene, CDR3 length, clone size, J gene, V gene, CDR3 protein, CDR3 DNA. A D gene is named only where the DNA matches it firmly. Clone size is not always given. Where it is, it says once, few, many or a class for expanded clones.

d_gene: TRBD1
len: 15
abundance: .
j_gene: TRBJ2-1
v_gene: TRBV6-6
CDR3aa: CASSYSWTGDNEQFF
CDR3nt: TGTGCCAGCAGTTACTCGTGGACAGGGGACAATGAGCAGTTCTTC

d_gene: TRBD2
len: 15
abundance: medium-sized
j_gene: TRBJ2-7
v_gene: TRBV4-1
CDR3aa: CASSYRLAATYEQYF
CDR3nt: TGCGCCAGCAGCTACCGACTAGCAGCAACCTACGAGCAGTACTTC

d_gene: .
len: 12
abundance: .
j_gene: TRBJ2-7
v_gene: TRBV7-9
CDR3aa: CASSTSSYEQYF
CDR3nt: TGTGCCAGCAGCACCTCTTCCTACGAGCAGTACTTC

d_gene: .
len: 11
abundance: .
j_gene: TRBJ1-2
v_gene: TRBV20-1
CDR3aa: CSARGVGGYTF
CDR3nt: TGCAGTGCTAGAGGTGTTGGAGGCTACACCTTC

d_gene: .
len: 13
abundance: .
j_gene: TRBJ1-2
v_gene: TRBV5-4
CDR3aa: CASSSNPWGGYTF
CDR3nt: TGTGCCAGCAGCTCGAACCCCTGGGGGGGCTACACCTTC

d_gene: TRBD1
len: 15
abundance: .
j_gene: TRBJ2-5
v_gene: TRBV7-6
CDR3aa: CASSWDRGLIQTQYF
CDR3nt: TGTGCCAGCAGCTGGGACAGGGGGCTTATACAGACCCAGTACTTC

d_gene: .
len: 13
abundance: .
j_gene: TRBJ2-7
v_gene: TRBV7-3
CDR3aa: CASSARAGSEQYF
CDR3nt: TGTGCCAGCAGCGCCCGAGCGGGCTCCGAGCAGTACTTC

d_gene: TRBD2
len: 13
abundance: .
j_gene: TRBJ2-1
v_gene: TRBV19
CDR3aa: CASRLAGGEEQFF
CDR3nt: TGTGCCAGTAGACTAGCGGGGGGTGAGGAGCAGTTCTTC

d_gene: TRBD2
len: 14
abundance: once
j_gene: TRBJ2-7
v_gene: TRBV5-1
CDR3aa: CASSLVSGGYEQYF
CDR3nt: TGCGCCAGCAGCTTGGTTTCGGGGGGTTACGAGCAGTACTTC

d_gene: TRBD2
len: 15
abundance: .
j_gene: TRBJ2-1
v_gene: TRBV14
CDR3aa: CASSQGEGFLNEQFF
CDR3nt: TGTGCCAGCAGCCAAGGGGAGGGATTCCTTAATGAGCAGTTCTTC

d_gene: .
len: 15
abundance: .
j_gene: TRBJ2-7
v_gene: TRBV9
CDR3aa: CASSVGGGDSYEQYF
CDR3nt: TGTGCCAGCAGCGTAGGTGGCGGGGACAGCTACGAGCAGTACTTC

d_gene: .
len: 13
abundance: .
j_gene: TRBJ1-2
v_gene: TRBV6-5
CDR3aa: CASSWGRSDGYTF
CDR3nt: TGTGCCAGCAGTTGGGGGAGGTCGGATGGCTACACCTTC

d_gene: .
len: 14
abundance: .
j_gene: TRBJ2-5
v_gene: TRBV4-3
CDR3aa: CASSQDSESETQYF
CDR3nt: TGCGCCAGCAGCCAAGATAGCGAGTCCGAGACCCAGTACTTC

d_gene: TRBD2
len: 16
abundance: once
j_gene: TRBJ2-3
v_gene: TRBV27
CDR3aa: CASSSGTSIGTDTQYF
CDR3nt: TGTGCCAGCAGTTCCGGGACTAGCATCGGTACAGATACGCAGTATTTT

d_gene: TRBD2
len: 18
abundance: .
j_gene: TRBJ2-5
v_gene: TRBV10-3
CDR3aa: CAISEQWASGRLQETQYF
CDR3nt: TGTGCCATCAGTGAGCAATGGGCTAGCGGGAGACTCCAAGAGACCCAGTACTTC

d_gene: TRBD2
len: 17
abundance: .
j_gene: TRBJ2-1
v_gene: TRBV6-1
CDR3aa: CASSGLGTSGRVDEQFF
CDR3nt: TGTGCCAGCAGTGGGCTGGGGACTAGCGGGAGGGTCGATGAGCAGTTCTTC

d_gene: .
len: 16
abundance: .
j_gene: TRBJ1-1
v_gene: TRBV7-6
CDR3aa: CASSLIEGPGNTEAFF
CDR3nt: TGTGCCAGCAGCTTAATTGAGGGACCCGGGAACACTGAAGCTTTCTTT

d_gene: .
len: 14
abundance: .
j_gene: TRBJ2-2
v_gene: TRBV27
CDR3aa: CAARAGGNTGELFF
CDR3nt: TGTGCCGCCAGAGCGGGCGGGAACACCGGGGAGCTGTTTTTT

d_gene: .
len: 12
abundance: .
j_gene: TRBJ2-1
v_gene: TRBV27
CDR3aa: CASSSDTREQFF
CDR3nt: TGTGCCAGCAGTTCGGACACACGGGAGCAGTTCTTC

d_gene: TRBD2
len: 13
abundance: .
j_gene: TRBJ2-5
v_gene: TRBV27
CDR3aa: CASRIAGEETQYF
CDR3nt: TGTGCCAGCAGAATAGCGGGAGAGGAGACCCAGTACTTC

d_gene: .
len: 12
abundance: few
j_gene: TRBJ2-7
v_gene: TRBV7-9
CDR3aa: CASSPASREQYF
CDR3nt: TGTGCCAGCAGCCCGGCTAGTAGAGAGCAGTACTTC

d_gene: .
len: 13
abundance: .
j_gene: TRBJ2-7
v_gene: TRBV5-6
CDR3aa: CASSATGTYEQYF
CDR3nt: TGTGCCAGCAGCGCGACCGGGACCTACGAGCAGTACTTC

d_gene: .
len: 11
abundance: .
j_gene: TRBJ1-2
v_gene: TRBV6-4
CDR3aa: CASSDSNGYTF
CDR3nt: TGTGCCAGCAGTGACAGTAATGGCTACACCTTC

d_gene: TRBD1
len: 14
abundance: once
j_gene: TRBJ1-4
v_gene: TRBV15
CDR3aa: CATSREGGVEKLFF
CDR3nt: TGTGCCACCAGCAGAGAAGGGGGCGTTGAAAAACTGTTTTTT

d_gene: TRBD2
len: 16
abundance: once
j_gene: TRBJ2-1
v_gene: TRBV19
CDR3aa: CASSIGGGGPYNEQFF
CDR3nt: TGTGCCAGTAGCATCGGGGGGGGTGGCCCCTACAATGAGCAGTTCTTC

d_gene: .
len: 16
abundance: .
j_gene: TRBJ2-1
v_gene: TRBV4-1
CDR3aa: CASSQEWPSSYNEQFF
CDR3nt: TGCGCCAGCAGCCAAGAATGGCCGAGCTCCTACAATGAGCAGTTCTTC

d_gene: .
len: 14
abundance: .
j_gene: TRBJ1-5
v_gene: TRBV19
CDR3aa: CASSPTDSNQPQHF
CDR3nt: TGTGCCAGTAGTCCGACAGATAGCAATCAGCCCCAGCATTTT

d_gene: .
len: 14
abundance: .
j_gene: TRBJ1-1
v_gene: TRBV5-6
CDR3aa: CASSLDRMNTEAFF
CDR3nt: TGTGCCAGCAGCTTGGACAGGATGAACACTGAAGCTTTCTTT

d_gene: .
len: 17
abundance: .
j_gene: TRBJ1-4
v_gene: TRBV7-9
CDR3aa: CASSYPPDRSHNEKLFF
CDR3nt: TGTGCCAGCAGCTACCCTCCCGACAGGTCCCATAATGAAAAACTGTTTTTT

d_gene: .
len: 14
abundance: .
j_gene: TRBJ2-7
v_gene: TRBV10-2
CDR3aa: CASSEWSTSYEQYF
CDR3nt: TGCGCCAGCAGTGAGTGGAGTACCTCCTACGAGCAGTACTTC

d_gene: .
len: 13
abundance: .
j_gene: TRBJ1-1
v_gene: TRBV5-4
CDR3aa: CASSADSYTEAFF
CDR3nt: TGTGCCAGCAGCGCAGACAGCTACACTGAAGCTTTCTTT

d_gene: TRBD1
len: 14
abundance: .
j_gene: TRBJ1-6
v_gene: TRBV6-5
CDR3aa: CASAPGQGSSPLHF
CDR3nt: TGTGCCAGCGCTCCGGGACAGGGTAGTTCACCCCTCCACTTT

d_gene: .
len: 15
abundance: .
j_gene: TRBJ2-5
v_gene: TRBV29-1
CDR3aa: CSVPPLGGGYETQYF
CDR3nt: TGCAGCGTCCCACCACTCGGAGGGGGGTATGAGACCCAGTACTTC